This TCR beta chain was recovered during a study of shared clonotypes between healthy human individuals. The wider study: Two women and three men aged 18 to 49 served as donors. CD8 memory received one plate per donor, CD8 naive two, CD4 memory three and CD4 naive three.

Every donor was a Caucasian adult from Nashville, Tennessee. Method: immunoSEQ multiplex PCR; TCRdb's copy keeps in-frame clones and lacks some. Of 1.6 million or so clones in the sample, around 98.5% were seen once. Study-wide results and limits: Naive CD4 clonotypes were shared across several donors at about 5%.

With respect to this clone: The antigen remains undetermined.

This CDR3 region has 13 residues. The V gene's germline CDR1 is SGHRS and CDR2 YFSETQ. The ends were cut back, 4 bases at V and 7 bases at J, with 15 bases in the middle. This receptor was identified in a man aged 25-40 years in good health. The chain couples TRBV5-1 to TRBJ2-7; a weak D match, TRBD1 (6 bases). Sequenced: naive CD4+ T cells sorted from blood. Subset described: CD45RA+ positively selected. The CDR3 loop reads CASSRDPRGEQYF. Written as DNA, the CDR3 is TGCGCCAGCAGCCGGGACCCCAGGGGAGAGCAGTACTTC.